This TCR beta chain was found in a study of CD8 T cells in ankylosing spondylitis. General study findings and limits: Several highly homologous variants made up a TCR beta motif, and this motif appeared characteristic of ankylosing spondylitis blood.

Deletions cut 0 bases from V and 3 bases from J, with 6 bases between. CDR3 size: 14 residues. The germline V gene encodes CDR1 SGHTA and CDR2 FQGTGA. This clonotype has a handful of counts. Its antigen is undetermined. One entry per CDR3 protein results from TCRdb running MiXCR on the 5' RACE reads. The data contain some 400,000 distinct CDR3 sequences, approximately 20% of them seen just once; the ten biggest clones take up around 17%. The TCR sequence derives from a male donor with ankylosing spondylitis. The genes are TRBV7-3 and TRBJ2-1; either TRBD1 or TRBD2 may supply D (5 bases each). The material sequenced was blood, either unsorted or a sorted T cell fraction (not recorded which). CDR3 sequence (DNA): TGTGCCAGCAGCTTAACGAGGGGCTACAATGAGCAGTTCTTC. This sequence encodes CASSLTRGYNEQFF.